The present TCR beta chain was sequenced within a study of CD4 T cells in relation to SARS-CoV-2 and coronaviruses. Study-level points and caveats: Pre-pandemic and post-infection samples never came from the same donor. Crossreactivity was assessed only for spike protein, not other viral proteins.

Produced via immunoSEQ multiplex PCR; TCRdb's table is partial and in-frame only. This table has approximately 70,000 clones, approximately 93% appearing once. Comments on this clone: Its matching antigen is unknown.

CD4+ T cells from unexposed donors were obtained before the COVID-19 pandemic (2011-2018). Naive and memory CD4+ T cells were separated from cryopreserved PBMCs. Germline CDR1 LGHDT, CDR2 YNNKEL (reference sequence). Trimming left V 1 base short and J 7 bases short, with 17 bases between. The CDR3 totals 15 residues. The sequence came from a human donor in good health. Sequencing used naive CD4+ T cells from PBMCs. Subset: naive CD4+ T cells isolated by negative enrichment. V and J are TRBV3-1 (or the pseudogene TRBV3-2) and TRBJ2-7; D might be TRBD1 or TRBD2, each matching 5 bases. CDR3 sequence reads: CASSQGDGFRGEQYF. The CDR3 DNA reads TGTGCCAGCAGCCAAGGGGACGGCTTTCGAGGGGAGCAGTACTTC.